The clone carrying this T cell receptor (beta chain) was recorded a few times. Library preparation (for TCRbeta) was performed with unique molecular identifiers. One entry per CDR3 protein, called by TCRdb with MiXCR from the PCR reads. This repertoire shows tens of thousands of distinct CDR3 sequences, around 40% found once; its top ten account for under 98%. The record originates from a study of T-cell reconstitution after alpha-beta-depleted transplantation in children. V gave up 1 base and J gave up 3 bases, with 16 bases separating them. The CDR3 extends over 16 amino acids. Germline V gene data show CDR1 as SGHTA and CDR2 as FQGNSA.

The chain is built from TRBV7-2 and TRBJ2-7; possible D gene TRBD2, 5 bases. The material was PBMCs, mostly from graft donor cells, obtained 360 days after TCRalphabeta/CD19-depleted stem cell transplant. The TCR comes from a male patient younger than 18 who had a stem cell transplant for acute lymphoblastic leukemia, so the T cells may come from the graft donor. The CDR3 protein is CASSLVTRNGNYEQYF. DNA for the CDR3: TGTGCCAGCAGCTTAGTAACGAGGAACGGGAACTACGAGCAGTACTTC.